What follows are 18 T cell receptor beta chains derived from one specimen sequenced in a study of T cells after yellow fever vaccination. TCRdb reprocessed the 5' RACE reads with MiXCR, giving one entry per CDR3 protein. The top ten hold roughly a quarter of the sample, which has a few hundred thousand distinct CDR3 sequences, 3% to 4.5% seen once. The sequences come from PBMCs, collected 5 days after the yellow fever booster vaccination. These receptors originate from a man aged 18 to 30 who received the YFV17D yellow fever vaccine.

This clonotype was seen ten or more times. The V call is TRBV7-2, the J call TRBJ2-2; possibly TRBD1 or TRBD2 for D (5 bases each). Trimming removed 4 bases at V and 0 bases at J, with 9 bases between. Per germline, CDR1 SGHTA and CDR2 FQGNSA. The CDR3 consists of 15 residues. CDR3: CASSWDAANTGELFF. In nucleotides, the CDR3 is TGTGCCAGCAGCTGGGACGCCGCGAACACCGGGGAGCTGTTTTTT. Full variable domain (missing parts from reference TRBV7-2 and TRBJ2-2): GAGVSQSPSNKVTEKGKDVELRCDPISGHTALYWYRQSLGQGLEFLIYFQGNSAPDKSGLPSDRFSAERTGGSVSTLTIQRTQQEDSAVYLCASSWDAANTGELFFGEGSRLTVL.

Only a few counts were recorded for this clonotype. This chain's CDR3 is CASSPTEWHEQFF. CDR3 nucleotide sequence: TGCGCCAGCAGCCCCACCGAATGGCATGAGCAGTTCTTC. This sequence joins TRBV5-1 and TRBJ2-1; D is uncertain. Trimming left V 4 bases short and J 8 bases short, with 13 bases between. CDR1 is SGHRS and CDR2 is YFSETQ in the germline V gene. There are 13 residues in the CDR3.

This clonotype was recorded at least ten times. This chain connects TRBV4-3 to TRBJ2-5; 12 bases map to TRBD2. The trim removed 0 bases at V and 4 bases at J, leaving 3 bases unmatched. CDR1 LGHNA and CDR2 YSLEER come from the germline V gene. The CDR3 has 16 amino acids. CDR3 sequence: CASSQEPSGGAETQYF. The CDR3 bases are TGCGCCAGCAGCCAAGAGCCTAGCGGGGGGGCAGAGACCCAGTACTTC.

This rearrangement joins TRBV4-1 to TRBJ2-5; D remains unclear. This CDR3 has 17 amino acids. Trimming pared 3 bases from V and 4 bases from J, leaving 21 bases between. The germline V gene encodes CDR1 MGHRA and CDR2 YSYEKL. The CDR3 protein is CASSQGISRGRPETQYF. The CDR3 nucleotides read TGCGCCAGCAGCCAGGGGATCTCTAGAGGAAGGCCAGAGACCCAGTACTTC.

The chain links TRBV28 to TRBJ2-1; no clear D. V dropped 1 base and J dropped 9 bases, with 4 bases sitting between them. The germline V gene encodes CDR1 MDHEN and CDR2 SYDVKM. The CDR3 consists of 11 residues. The CDR3 sequence is CASSLFSEQFF. CDR3 in DNA: TGTGCCAGCAGTTTATTTAGTGAGCAGTTCTTC. Filled out from reference TRBV28 and TRBJ2-1, the complete variable domain reads DVKVTQSSRYLVKRTGEKVFLECVQDMDHENMFWYRQDPGLGLRLIYFSYDVKMKEKGDIPEGYSVSREKKERFSLILESASTNQTSMYLCASSLFSEQFFGPGTRLTVL.

CDR3: CASSSPAGQGPEQYF. CDR3 in DNA: TGTGCCAGCAGCTCCCCGGCGGGACAGGGTCCCGAGCAGTACTTC. The chain recombines TRBV13 with TRBJ2-7; TRBD1 aligns across 9 bases. The CDR3 contains 15 residues. From germline, CDR1 is PRHDT and CDR2 FYEKMQ (reference sequence). Germline trimming cut 4 bases from V and 6 bases from J; bases unmatched to any gene: 10.

The table lists this clonotype with many counts. V gene TRBV5-1 combines with J gene TRBJ1-1, with no clear D. There are 15 residues in the CDR3. V was shortened by 0 bases and J by 6 bases, with 15 bases between the two germline ends. CDR1 is SGHRS, CDR2 YFSETQ, per germline. The CDR3 coding sequence is TGCGCCAGCAGCTTGGATGTACGGAGGACGGCTGAAGCTTTCTTT. It translates to CASSLDVRRTAEAFF.

The chain recombines TRBV2 with TRBJ2-5; TRBD1 is a possible D gene (6 bases). The germline CDR1 and CDR2 sequences are SNHLY and FYNNEI. The CDR3 is 15 residues long. The V and J ends lost 9 bases and 5 bases respectively, with 22 bases between them. The CDR3 sequence: CARSIIYRDAETQYF. The CDR3 DNA follows: TGTGCCAGGAGCATAATTTACAGGGACGCGGAGACCCAGTACTTC. The whole variable domain, remainder taken from reference TRBV2 and TRBJ2-5, is EPEVTQTPSHQVTQMGQEVILRCVPISNHLYFYWYRQILGQKVEFLVSFYNNEISEKSEIFDDQFSVERPDGSNFTLKIRSTKLEDSAMYFCARSIIYRDAETQYFGPGTRLLVL.

The J gene is TRBJ2-7, the V gene TRBV28; TRBD1 aligns across 10 bases. The CDR3 has 15 residues. In germline, CDR1 is MDHEN, CDR2 SYDVKM. Unmatched junction bases numbered 8, after V lost 4 bases and J lost 5 bases. CDR3 protein: CASSSPGQGIHEQYV. The CDR3 DNA reads as TGTGCCAGCAGTTCCCCGGGACAGGGGATCCACGAGCAGTACGTC.

The chain is built from TRBV29-1 and TRBJ1-1; D is perhaps TRBD1 (6 bases). Germline V gene lookup returns CDR1 SQVTM and CDR2 ANQGSEA. Trimming stripped 4 bases from V and 6 bases from J, with 15 bases between. The CDR3 is 13 amino acids. CDR3 bases: TGCAGCGTTGGTCTGGGGGCAATCTCTGAAGCTTTCTTT. Protein: CSVGLGAISEAFF.

This clonotype was detected a few times. The genes are TRBV5-5 and TRBJ1-1; TRBD1 matches at 11 bases. The CDR3 length is 16 residues. Germline assignment: CDR1 SGHKS and CDR2 YYEKEE (reference sequence). Unmatched junction bases numbered 8, after V lost 2 bases and J lost 5 bases. CDR3 protein: CASSFGWDRGGTEAFF. Here the CDR3 DNA reads TGTGCCAGCAGCTTTGGATGGGACAGGGGGGGAACTGAAGCTTTCTTT. Full variable domain (remainder filled in from reference TRBV5-5 and TRBJ1-1): DAGVTQSPTHLIKTRGQQVTLRCSPISGHKSVSWYQQVLGQGPQFIFQYYEKEERGRGNFPDRFSARQFPNYSSELNVNALLLGDSALYLCASSFGWDRGGTEAFFGQGTRLTVV.

The V call is TRBV27, the J call TRBJ2-3, with 7 bases that match TRBD2. Germline CDR1 is MNHEY and CDR2 is SMNVEV (reference sequence). V lost 6 bases, J lost 4 bases, and 4 bases stayed unmatched. The CDR3 covers 13 residues. The CDR3 reads CASRHGGADTQYF. The CDR3 coding sequence is TGTGCCAGCAGGCATGGGGGGGCAGATACGCAGTATTTT.

The chain has TRBV9 and TRBJ2-7; 13 bases align to TRBD2. The CDR3 is 18 residues long. Looked up from germline, CDR1 is SGDLS and CDR2 is YYNGEE. The V gene end was trimmed by 0 bases and the J gene end by 5 bases; junction bases not matched to a gene: 11. CDR3 DNA sequence: TGTGCCAGCAGCGTAGATGGGATTGGGACTAGCGGGGTGAACGAGCAGTACTTC. Translated, it gives CASSVDGIGTSGVNEQYF.

This clonotype was seen repeatedly, ten times or more. The chain links TRBV11-2 to TRBJ1-2; 7 bases are a match to TRBD1. After removal of 5 bases from V and 7 bases from J, the junction contained 7 bases not matched to a gene. The CDR3 is 13 residues long. Germline V gives CDR1 SGHAT, CDR2 FQNNGV. The CDR3 loop reads CASSPDRVGGYTF. DNA of the CDR3: TGTGCCAGCAGCCCCGACAGGGTTGGTGGCTACACCTTC.

The rearrangement links TRBV12-3 or TRBV12-4 to TRBJ2-5; 12 nucleotides line up with TRBD2. The CDR3 length is 16 residues. Trimming at V came to 4 bases and at J to 3 bases, leaving 6 bases not matched to a gene. The CDR3 is CASSSERLAGEETQYF. The CDR3 DNA reads as TGTGCCAGCAGTTCGGAAAGACTAGCGGGGGAAGAGACCCAGTACTTC.

The table lists this clonotype with many counts. V usage is TRBV7-3 and J usage is TRBJ2-3; D gene uncertain. The germline gives CDR1 SGHTA, CDR2 FQGTGA. CDR3 size: 17 residues. Trimming shortened V by 2 bases and J by 2 bases, and 17 bases separated the two germline ends. CDR3 sequence: CASSLHPPQPTTDTQYF. CDR3 bases: TGTGCCAGCAGCTTACACCCCCCTCAGCCAACCACAGATACGCAGTATTTT.

This clonotype was recorded a few times. The chain couples TRBV20-1 to TRBJ1-2, with 7 bases matching TRBD1. Germline V lookup: CDR1 DFQATT, CDR2 SNEGSKA (reference sequence). This CDR3 contains 14 residues. The J segment lost 8 bases and the V segment lost 2 bases, leaving 11 bases of the junction unmatched. The CDR3 is CSARSPRGPRGYTF. The CDR3 bases are TGCAGTGCTAGATCCCCGAGGGGGCCTAGAGGCTACACCTTC.

This clonotype was counted only a few times. J is TRBJ2-5 and V is TRBV7-2; possible D gene TRBD2, 7 bases. Deletions cut 1 base from V and 5 bases from J, with 14 bases between. Germline loops: CDR1 SGHTA, CDR2 FQGNSA. CDR3 length equals 15 residues. The CDR3 loop reads CASSLVGGLGETQYF. CDR3 sequence (DNA): TGTGCCAGCAGCTTAGTGGGGGGGCTCGGGGAGACCCAGTACTTC.